This T cell receptor beta chain comes out of a study of blood T cell repertoires in COVID-19. Study at large: COVID-19 samples from acute and convalescent phases originated in the United States, Italy and Spain.

Original processing methods: Estimation of nucleated cell counts was performed using reference gene primer amplification. The assay was immunoSEQ multiplex PCR, and TCRdb's table has in-frame clones only and misses some. V, J and clone size are taken as reported in that table, and D and trimming were inferred from the DNA itself. The sample yields 350,000 or so clones, around nine tenths seen once. Individuals aged about 18 to 89 years were recruited from 24 US areas. Participants' reported clinical history set cohort assignment. Trimming removed 3 bases from V and 4 bases from J; junction bases left unmatched: 9. In germline, CDR1 is MNHEY, CDR2 SMNVEV (reference sequence). The CDR3 totals 17 residues.

Sequenced material: PBMCs or T cells enriched from blood (not recorded which). This sequence originates from a woman aged 25 to 39 who had been exposed to COVID-19. This rearrangement joins TRBV27 to TRBJ2-5; TRBD2 matches 12 bases. This CDR3 is CASSFDGGGLAGETQYF. The CDR3 DNA sequence: TGTGCCAGCAGTTTTGATGGCGGGGGACTAGCGGGAGAGACCCAGTACTTC.